These 25 T cell receptor beta chains originate from one sample sequenced in a study of blood T cells in healthy people across ages. Primers used in a second PCR of roughly 6 to 12 cycles were a sample-barcoded 5' primer and a J-beta primer mix. TCRdb re-analysed the 5' RACE reads in MiXCR, keeping a single row per CDR3 protein. The sample holds around 1,500,000 distinct CDR3 sequences, 28% seen once. The source material was blood. Receptors originate from a woman aged 25-40 years in good health.

This clonotype was seen a few times. This chain links TRBV7-3 with TRBJ2-1; 16 positions match TRBD2. CDR3 length: 18 amino acids. V was pared by 5 bases and J by 0 bases, with 4 bases of the junction left unmatched. Germline CDR1 and CDR2: SGHTA and FQGTGA. CDR3 DNA sequence: TGTGCCAGCAGCCTCGGGACTAGCGGGGGGGCCTCCTACAATGAGCAGTTCTTC. Translated: CASSLGTSGGASYNEQFF.

Remarks on this clonotype: The germline gene is not matched at one end of the junction; a read error may be the cause. V is TRBV18 and J is TRBJ2-1; 9 bases fit TRBD2. This CDR3 has 14 residues. Looked up from germline, CDR1 is KGHSH and CDR2 is LQKENI. CDR3 loop: CTSSPRLADNEQFF. DNA of the CDR3: TGTACCAGCTCGCCCCGACTAGCGGACAATGAGCAGTTCTTC.

This clonotype was observed many times. The genes are TRBV29-1 and TRBJ2-7; possibly TRBD1 or TRBD2 for D (7 bases each). CDR1 is SQVTM and CDR2 is ANQGSEA in the germline V gene. The V end was cut by 5 bases, the J end by 6 bases, with 14 bases between. The CDR3 extends over 12 amino acids. This chain's CDR3 is CSVQTGRGEQYF. DNA of the CDR3: TGCAGCGTTCAGACAGGGAGGGGCGAGCAGTACTTC.

This clonotype occurred once. The chain combines TRBV7-3 with TRBJ2-3; 9 nucleotides agree with TRBD2. Unmatched junction bases numbered 5, after V lost 6 bases and J lost 4 bases. The germline CDR1 and CDR2 sequences are SGHTA and FQGTGA. The CDR3 is 14 residues long. Here the CDR3 DNA reads TGTGCCAGCAGGCGCGGGGGGGCAGCAGATACGCAGTATTTT. Protein product: CASRRGGAADTQYF.

CDR3 sequence reads: CASNSAEGYEQYF. The CDR3 nucleotides are TGTGCCAGCAATTCGGCAGAAGGCTACGAGCAGTACTTC. V is TRBV2 and J is TRBJ2-7; D call uncertain. V dropped 7 bases and J dropped 3 bases, with 13 bases sitting between them. Germline lookup yields CDR1 SNHLY and CDR2 FYNNEI. This CDR3 is 13 amino acids long.

Many counts were recorded for this clonotype. V usage is TRBV29-1 and J usage is TRBJ2-1, with D unresolved. Trimming took 8 bases from V and 0 from J, leaving 14 bases between them. CDR3 length equals 14 residues. Germline values: CDR1 SQVTM, CDR2 ANQGSEA. Here the CDR3 DNA reads TGCAGCACTATTTTCCCTAGCTCCTACAATGAGCAGTTCTTC. Translating gives CSTIFPSSYNEQFF.

The rearrangement links TRBV5-1 to TRBJ1-1; D not resolved. The germline V and J ends were trimmed by 1 base and 1 base, with 8 bases remaining between them. The CDR3 consists of 14 residues. Germline-derived CDR1 and CDR2 are SGHRS and YFSETQ. CDR3 amino acids: CASSLSPTNTEAFF. The CDR3, as DNA: TGCGCCAGCAGCTTGTCACCAACGAACACTGAAGCTTTCTTT.

J is TRBJ2-7 and V is TRBV7-9; 8 bases map to TRBD1. Germline V gives CDR1 SEHNR, CDR2 FQNEAQ (reference sequence). The CDR3 runs to 15 residues. Trimming cost V 4 bases and J 0 bases; bases outside gene matches: 5. CDR3 nucleotides: TGTGCCAGCAGCTGGGACAGGCGGAGCTCCTACGAGCAGTACTTC. Encoded protein: CASSWDRRSSYEQYF.

The sample holds one count of this clonotype. V usage is TRBV5-1 and J usage is TRBJ1-4; D unresolved. The germline gives CDR1 SGHRS, CDR2 YFSETQ. Trimming removed 3 bases at V and 0 bases at J, with 15 bases between. The CDR3 is 17 residues long. The CDR3 region is CASSSTWAQATNEKLFF. The DNA for the CDR3 is TGCGCCAGCAGCTCAACCTGGGCCCAAGCAACTAATGAAAAACTGTTTTTT.

Comment on this clonotype: This could be a read error, since a much larger clone is one nucleotide away. The chain uses TRBV6-1 and TRBJ2-5; D possibly corresponds to TRBD1 (6 bases). This CDR3 is built from 13 residues. Per the germline V gene, CDR1 is MNHNS and CDR2 is SASEGT. The CDR3 DNA reads TGTGCCAGCATTCGGACAGTTCAAGAGACCCGGTACTTC. Its translation: CASIRTVQETRYF.

This clonotype was counted ten times or more. The gene calls are TRBV28 and TRBJ1-2; D is possibly TRBD1 (5 bases). Germline values: CDR1 MDHEN, CDR2 SYDVKM. CDR3 size: 12 residues. V lost 6 bases to trimming and J lost 7 bases, with 12 bases between them. The CDR3 reads CASRQGFLGYTF. The CDR3 region has the DNA TGTGCCAGCAGGCAGGGTTTTCTTGGCTACACCTTC.

The V call is TRBV19, the J call TRBJ2-5; 10 bases map to TRBD2. In germline, CDR1 is LNHDA, CDR2 SQIVND (reference sequence). CDR3 length: 15 amino acids. The V segment lost 6 bases and the J segment 5 bases; nucleotides outside the gene matches: 9. The CDR3 DNA sequence: TGTGCCAGTAGGGGCTCACTAGCGGGATTGGAGACCCAGTACTTC. This encodes CASRGSLAGLETQYF. Supplemented by reference TRBV19 and TRBJ2-5, the full variable domain reads DGGITQSPKYLFRKEGQNVTLSCEQNLNHDAMYWYRQDPGQGLRLIYYSQIVNDFQKGDIAEGYSVSREKKESFPLTVTSAQKNPTAFYLCASRGSLAGLETQYFGPGTRLLVL.

The chain has TRBV20-1 and TRBJ1-5; a possible D gene is TRBD1 (5 bases). The V gene's germline CDR1 is DFQATT and CDR2 SNEGSKA (reference sequence). The CDR3 has 16 residues. The germline V and J ends were trimmed by 7 bases and 7 bases, with 26 bases remaining between them. In DNA form, the CDR3 reads TGCAGTGGTAGGAGGACACATCCGGGCGAAGGCCAGCCCCAGCATTTT. Its protein product is CSGRRTHPGEGQPQHF.

This clonotype was found a few times. A read error may account for a junction end that differs from germline. The V gene is TRBV11-2, the J gene TRBJ2-5; 7 nucleotides line up with TRBD1. This CDR3 spans 14 amino acids. Germline CDR1 and CDR2: SGHAT and FQNNGV. CDR3 in amino acids: CASSSGTVQETRYF. Written as DNA, the CDR3 is TGTGCCAGCAGCTCCGGGACAGTCCAAGAGACCCGGTACTTC.

This clonotype was found many times. In DNA form, the CDR3 reads TGTGCCAGCAGTGGGGTCTCCCCCAAAAACATTCAGTACTTC. It yields the protein CASSGVSPKNIQYF. The rearrangement uses TRBV6-2 or TRBV6-3 and TRBJ2-4; no clear D. Trimming removed 5 bases from V and 2 bases from J, with 10 bases in between. The CDR3 is 14 amino acids. Germline assignment: CDR1 MNHEY and CDR2 SVGEGT.

This clonotype was detected a few times. The V and J genes are TRBV5-1 and TRBJ2-1; 8 bases match TRBD2. Germline values: CDR1 SGHRS, CDR2 YFSETQ. CDR3 length equals 16 residues. Trimming removed 0 bases from V and 6 bases from J; junction bases left unmatched: 8. In DNA form, the CDR3 reads TGCGCCAGCAGCTTGGCCGTTGCGGGGGGTGGCAATGAGCAGTTCTTC. Translation gives CASSLAVAGGGNEQFF.

Regarding this clonotype: A read error is possible here, since a much larger clone lies one base away. The J gene is TRBJ2-1, the V gene TRBV20-1; D tentatively fits TRBD1 or TRBD2 (5 bases each). This CDR3 contains 13 residues. V lost 5 bases and J lost 8, with 16 bases in between. Germline V gene lookup returns CDR1 DFQATT and CDR2 SNEGSKA (reference sequence). CDR3 sequence (DNA): TGCAGTGCTGGCAGGGACCACATGGATGAGCAGTTCTTC. This sequence encodes CSAGRDHMDEQFF.

There are a few counts of this clonotype. The chain joins TRBV20-1 to TRBJ2-7; 7 nucleotides align to TRBD1. The DNA end is more similar to TRBJ2-5, so the J call may be wrong. Germline-derived CDR1 and CDR2 are DFQATT and SNEGSKA (reference sequence). The CDR3 is made up of 15 amino acids. The CDR3 is CSASTGEVVKETQYF. DNA of the CDR3: TGCAGTGCTAGTACAGGGGAAGTTGTGAAGGAGACCCAGTACTTC.

The V gene is TRBV5-1, the J gene TRBJ2-1, with 14 bases aligning to TRBD2. V gave up 4 bases and J gave up 9 bases; unmatched junction bases: 9. Germline-derived CDR1 and CDR2 are SGHRS and YFSETQ. There are 16 residues in the CDR3. CDR3: CASSRTPGLAGAEQFF. The CDR3 DNA reads as TGCGCCAGCAGCCGAACCCCGGGACTAGCGGGAGCTGAGCAGTTCTTC.

This clonotype showed up just a few times. V is TRBV3-1 and J is TRBJ1-1; D gene unclear. The CDR3 is 11 residues long. Trimming stripped 0 bases from V and 11 bases from J, with 7 bases between. Germline CDR1 and CDR2: LGHDT and YNNKEL (reference sequence). DNA of the CDR3: TGTGCCAGCAGCCAAGATGTGTACGCTTTCTTT. As protein: CASSQDVYAFF. Based on the CDR3 plus reference TRBV3-1 and TRBJ1-1, the full variable domain is DTAVSQTPKYLVTQMGNDKSIKCEQNLGHDTMYWYKQDSKKFLKIMFSYNNKELIINETVPNRFSPKSPDKAHLNLHINSLELGDSAVYFCASSQDVYAFFGQGTRLTVV.

This clonotype was picked up a small number of times. The chain uses TRBV29-1 and TRBJ2-7; 9 bases agree with TRBD1. CDR1 and CDR2 (germline): SQVTM, ANQGSEA. This CDR3 contains 13 residues. After removal of 6 bases from V and 2 bases from J, the junction contained 5 bases not matched to a gene. The CDR3 sequence: CSVRQGGAYEQYF. DNA of the CDR3: TGCAGCGTCCGACAGGGGGGGGCCTACGAGCAGTACTTC.

By share of the sample, this clonotype is medium-sized. The germline gene is not matched at one end of the junction; a read error may be the cause. The chain carries TRBV27 and TRBJ2-6; no clear D gene. CDR1 is MNHEY, CDR2 SMNVEV, per germline (reference sequence). This CDR3 is built from 17 residues. The CDR3 sequence is CASREDPSDSGSNVLTF. The CDR3 region has the DNA TGTGCCAGCAGAGAGGACCCTTCTGACTCTGGGTCCAACGTCCTGACTTTC.

The chain recombines TRBV4-1 with TRBJ1-4; D is unclear. This CDR3 spans 16 amino acids. The germline gives CDR1 MGHRA, CDR2 YSYEKL. V lost 0 bases to trimming and J lost 8 bases, with 16 bases between them. CDR3 DNA: TGCGCCAGCAGCCAAGATTTATCGGGTCCTCGCGAAAAACTGTTTTTT. Residues: CASSQDLSGPREKLFF.

V and J are TRBV10-3 and TRBJ1-3; D ambiguous. V was shortened by 7 bases and J by 4 bases, with 14 bases between the two germline ends. The CDR3 loop spans 14 amino acids. The germline CDR1 and CDR2 sequences are ENHRY and SYGVKD. The CDR3 nucleotides read TGTGCCATCACCCCCGAGGGTGGGGGAAACACCATATATTTT. It encodes CAITPEGGGNTIYF.

This clonotype was detected many times. The chain uses TRBV29-1 and TRBJ2-7; 9 bases are shared with TRBD2. The CDR3 covers 13 residues. V lost 7 bases, J lost 6 bases, and 10 bases stayed unmatched. The germline gives CDR1 SQVTM, CDR2 ANQGSEA. The CDR3 protein is CSAAERGAFEQYF. The CDR3 nucleotides are TGCAGCGCCGCGGAGCGGGGGGCCTTCGAGCAGTACTTC.